This is a list of T cell receptor beta chains from one sample in a study of spatial heterogeneity in lung cancer. A single record per CDR3 protein comes from TCRdb applying MiXCR to the 5' RACE reads. The sample records 25,000 to 30,000 distinct CDR3 sequences, approximately 6% being singletons. The source was PBMCs, collected at follow-up. Receptor source: a male donor with early-stage non-small cell lung cancer. The CDR3 runs from the conserved cysteine through the conserved F or W. The order of the fields is V gene, CDR3 protein.

>TRBV7-7
CASSLGGTGGETQYF
>TRBV4-2
CASSQDLGQGANEQFF
>TRBV6-2/TRBV6-3
CASSYAYSGGAGETQYF
>TRBV18
CASSPPGEDTQYF
>TRBV29-1
CSVEDNWLEAFF
>TRBV19
CASSIAGSSPYEQYF
>TRBV5-1
CASSPSGETQYF
>TRBV12-3/TRBV12-4
CASRLDGNYGYTF
>TRBV11-2
CASSSAGGSNEQFF
>TRBV29-1
CSADRGANTEAFF
>TRBV5-4
CASSLKQQSYEQYF
>TRBV15
CATSRDLELHNEQFF
>TRBV23-1
CASSQTGNTGELFF
>TRBV4-3
CASSPQLQGDTQYF
>TRBV5-6
CASSRGQGTGELFF
>TRBV6-6
CASSAGNRGPKNIQYF
>TRBV7-2
CASSLEAVGRTFRETQYF
>TRBV7-3
CASSQGEHTGELFF
>TRBV5-1
CASSVRGGKVYVGQNNEQFF
>TRBV5-1
CASSRPGQGSEAFF
>TRBV7-7
CASSLSGTDTQYF
>TRBV20-1
CSARGLAGAYNEQFF
>TRBV18
CASSLLTGVNTEAFF
>TRBV5-1
CASSPGQGIGNIQYF
>TRBV20-1
CSASYAVGGTQYF
>TRBV5-1
CASSWGGVSTDTQYF
>TRBV7-6
CASSLADGNEKLFF